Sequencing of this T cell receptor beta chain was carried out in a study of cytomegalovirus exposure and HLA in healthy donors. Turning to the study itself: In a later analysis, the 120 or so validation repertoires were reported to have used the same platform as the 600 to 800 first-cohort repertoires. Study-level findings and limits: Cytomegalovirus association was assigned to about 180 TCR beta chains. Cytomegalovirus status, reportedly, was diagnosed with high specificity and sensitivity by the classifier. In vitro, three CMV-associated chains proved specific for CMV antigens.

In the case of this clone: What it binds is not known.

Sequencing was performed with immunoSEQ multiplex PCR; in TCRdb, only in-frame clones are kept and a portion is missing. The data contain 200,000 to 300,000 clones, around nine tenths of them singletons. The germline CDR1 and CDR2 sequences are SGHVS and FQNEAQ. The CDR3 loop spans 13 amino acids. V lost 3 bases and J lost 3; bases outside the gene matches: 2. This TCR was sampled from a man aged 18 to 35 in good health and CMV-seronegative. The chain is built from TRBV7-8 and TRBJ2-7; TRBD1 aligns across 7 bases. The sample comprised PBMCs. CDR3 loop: CASSFDRDYEQYF. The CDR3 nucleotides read TGTGCCAGCAGCTTCGACAGGGACTACGAGCAGTACTTC.